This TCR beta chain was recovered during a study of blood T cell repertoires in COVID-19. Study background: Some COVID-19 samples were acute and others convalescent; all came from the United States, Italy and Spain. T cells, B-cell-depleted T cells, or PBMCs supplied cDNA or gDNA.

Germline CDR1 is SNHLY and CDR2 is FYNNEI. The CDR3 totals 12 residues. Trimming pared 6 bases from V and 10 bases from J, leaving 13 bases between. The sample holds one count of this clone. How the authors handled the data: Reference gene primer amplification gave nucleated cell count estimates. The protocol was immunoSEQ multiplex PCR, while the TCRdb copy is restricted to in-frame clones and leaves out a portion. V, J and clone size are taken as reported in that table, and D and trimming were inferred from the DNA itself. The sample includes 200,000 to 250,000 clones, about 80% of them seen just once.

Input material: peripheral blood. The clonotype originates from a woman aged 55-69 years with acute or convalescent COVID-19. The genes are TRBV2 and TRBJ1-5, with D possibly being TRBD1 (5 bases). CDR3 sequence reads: CASSPGARPQHF. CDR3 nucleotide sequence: TGTGCCAGCAGCCCTGGGGCCAGACCCCAGCATTTT.